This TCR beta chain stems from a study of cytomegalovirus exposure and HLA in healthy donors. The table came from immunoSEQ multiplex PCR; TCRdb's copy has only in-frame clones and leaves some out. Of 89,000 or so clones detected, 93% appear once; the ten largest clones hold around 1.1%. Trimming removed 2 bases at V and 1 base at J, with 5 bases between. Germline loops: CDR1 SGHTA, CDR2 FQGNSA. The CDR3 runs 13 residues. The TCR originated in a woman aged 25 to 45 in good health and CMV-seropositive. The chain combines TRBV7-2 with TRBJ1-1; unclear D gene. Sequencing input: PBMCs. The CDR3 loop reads CASSLSKNTEAFF. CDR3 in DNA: TGTGCCAGCAGCTTATCCAAGAACACTGAAGCTTTCTTT.